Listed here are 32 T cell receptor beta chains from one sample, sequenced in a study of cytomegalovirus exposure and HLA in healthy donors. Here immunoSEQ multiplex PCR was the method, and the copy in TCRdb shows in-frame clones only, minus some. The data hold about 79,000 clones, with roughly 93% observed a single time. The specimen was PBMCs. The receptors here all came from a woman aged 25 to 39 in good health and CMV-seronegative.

CDR3: CASSLNGGTGPIGETQYF. CDR3 coding DNA: TGTGCCAGCTCACTAAACGGTGGGACAGGGCCGATCGGGGAGACCCAGTACTTC. The V and J genes are TRBV18 and TRBJ2-5; 9 nucleotides line up with TRBD1. Germline CDR1 and CDR2: KGHSH and LQKENI. Trimming at V came to 4 bases and at J to 5 bases, leaving 17 bases not matched to a gene. The CDR3 sequence is 18 residues long.

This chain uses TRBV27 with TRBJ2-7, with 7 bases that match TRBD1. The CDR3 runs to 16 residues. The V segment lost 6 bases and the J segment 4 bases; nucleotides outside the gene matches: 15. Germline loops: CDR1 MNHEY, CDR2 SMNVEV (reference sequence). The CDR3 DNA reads TGTGCCAGCAGCCGCTCGCGACCGGGACAGCAATACGAGCAGTACTTC. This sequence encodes CASSRSRPGQQYEQYF.

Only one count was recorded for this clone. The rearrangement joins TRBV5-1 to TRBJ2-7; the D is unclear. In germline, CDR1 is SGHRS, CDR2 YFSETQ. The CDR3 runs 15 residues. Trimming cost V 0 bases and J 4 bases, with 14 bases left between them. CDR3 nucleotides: TGCGCCAGCAGCTTGGCCCAAAACGGCGGATACGAGCAGTACTTC. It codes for CASSLAQNGGYEQYF. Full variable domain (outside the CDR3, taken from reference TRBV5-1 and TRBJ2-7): KAGVTQTPRYLIKTRGQQVTLSCSPISGHRSVSWYQQTPGQGLQFLFEYFSETQRNKGNFPGRFSGRQFSNSRSEMNVSTLELGDSALYLCASSLAQNGGYEQYFGPGTRLTVT.

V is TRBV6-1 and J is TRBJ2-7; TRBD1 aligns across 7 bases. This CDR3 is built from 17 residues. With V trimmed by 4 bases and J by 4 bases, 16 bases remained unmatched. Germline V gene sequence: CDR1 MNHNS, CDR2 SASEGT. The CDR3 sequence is CASSGKRRQGVLYEQYF. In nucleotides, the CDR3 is TGTGCCAGCAGTGGCAAGCGGCGGCAGGGGGTTCTTTACGAGCAGTACTTC.

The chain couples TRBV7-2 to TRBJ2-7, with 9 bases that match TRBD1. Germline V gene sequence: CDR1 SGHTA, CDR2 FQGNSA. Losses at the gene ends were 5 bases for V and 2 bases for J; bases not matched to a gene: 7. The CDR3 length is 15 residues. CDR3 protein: CASSGGGTGTYEQYF. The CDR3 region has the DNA TGTGCCAGCAGCGGCGGCGGGACAGGGACCTACGAGCAGTACTTC. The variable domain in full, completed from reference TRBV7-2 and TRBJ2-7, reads GAGVSQSPSNKVTEKGKDVELRCDPISGHTALYWYRQSLGQGLEFLIYFQGNSAPDKSGLPSDRFSAERTGGSVSTLTIQRTQQEDSAVYLCASSGGGTGTYEQYFGPGTRLTVT.

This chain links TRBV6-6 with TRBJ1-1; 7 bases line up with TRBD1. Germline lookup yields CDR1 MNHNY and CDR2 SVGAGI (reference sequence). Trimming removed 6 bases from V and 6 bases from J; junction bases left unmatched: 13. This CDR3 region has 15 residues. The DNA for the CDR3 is TGTGCCAGCAGCTGGGACAGAACTAAAGTGGCTGAAGCTTTCTTT. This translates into CASSWDRTKVAEAFF.

CDR3 amino acids: CASSTPRQGAWIDAEAFF. Here the CDR3 DNA reads TGTGCCAGTAGTACCCCCCGACAGGGGGCGTGGATTGACGCTGAAGCTTTCTTT. The genes are TRBV19 and TRBJ1-1, with 10 positions matching TRBD1. The CDR3 sequence is 18 residues long. In germline, CDR1 is LNHDA, CDR2 SQIVND (reference sequence). V lost 4 bases, J lost 6 bases, and 17 bases stayed unmatched. Together with reference TRBV19 and TRBJ1-1, the CDR3 gives the full variable domain: DGGITQSPKYLFRKEGQNVTLSCEQNLNHDAMYWYRQDPGQGLRLIYYSQIVNDFQKGDIAEGYSVSREKKESFPLTVTSAQKNPTAFYLCASSTPRQGAWIDAEAFFGQGTRLTVV.

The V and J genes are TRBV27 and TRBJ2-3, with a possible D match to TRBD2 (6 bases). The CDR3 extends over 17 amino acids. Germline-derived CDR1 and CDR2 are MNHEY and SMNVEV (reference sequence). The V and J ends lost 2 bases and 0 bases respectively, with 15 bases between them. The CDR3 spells CASSLNPTGTSTDTQYF. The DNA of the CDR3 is TGTGCCAGCAGTTTAAACCCCACTGGGACTAGCACAGATACGCAGTATTTT.

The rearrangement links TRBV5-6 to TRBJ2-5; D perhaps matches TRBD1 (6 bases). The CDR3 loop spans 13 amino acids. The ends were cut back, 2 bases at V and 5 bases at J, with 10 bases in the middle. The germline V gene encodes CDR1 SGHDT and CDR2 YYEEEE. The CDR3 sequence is CASSFQGRETQYF. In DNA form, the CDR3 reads TGTGCCAGCAGCTTTCAGGGGCGGGAGACCCAGTACTTC.

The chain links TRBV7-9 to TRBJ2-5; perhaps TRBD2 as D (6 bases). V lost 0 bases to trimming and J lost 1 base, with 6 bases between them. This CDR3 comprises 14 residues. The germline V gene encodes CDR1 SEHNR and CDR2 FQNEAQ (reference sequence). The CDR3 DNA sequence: TGTGCCAGCAGCTTAGCGGGGGGCCAAGAGACCCAGTACTTC. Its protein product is CASSLAGGQETQYF.

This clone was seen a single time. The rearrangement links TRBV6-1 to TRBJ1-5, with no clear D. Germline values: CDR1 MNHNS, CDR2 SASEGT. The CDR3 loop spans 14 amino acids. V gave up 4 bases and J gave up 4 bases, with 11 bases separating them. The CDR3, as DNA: TGTGCCAGCAGTGGGCGGGAGAGGAATCAGCCCCAGCATTTT. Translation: CASSGRERNQPQHF.

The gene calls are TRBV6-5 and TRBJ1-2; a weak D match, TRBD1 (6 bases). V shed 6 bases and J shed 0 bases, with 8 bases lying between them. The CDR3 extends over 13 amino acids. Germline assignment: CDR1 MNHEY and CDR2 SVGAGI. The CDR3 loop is CASRQGSNYGYTF. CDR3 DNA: TGTGCCAGCAGACAGGGATCTAACTATGGCTACACCTTC.

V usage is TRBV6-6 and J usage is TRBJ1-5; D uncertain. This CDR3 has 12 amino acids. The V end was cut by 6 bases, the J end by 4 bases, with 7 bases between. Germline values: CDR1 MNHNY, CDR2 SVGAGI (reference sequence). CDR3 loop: CASSPVNQPQHF. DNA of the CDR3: TGTGCCAGCAGCCCCGTAAATCAGCCCCAGCATTTT.

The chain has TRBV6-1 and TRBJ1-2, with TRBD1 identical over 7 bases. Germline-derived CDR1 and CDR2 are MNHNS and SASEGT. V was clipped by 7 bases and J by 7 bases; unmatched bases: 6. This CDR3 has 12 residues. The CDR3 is CASTRQGRGYTF. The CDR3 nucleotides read TGTGCCAGCACCCGACAGGGTCGTGGCTACACCTTC.

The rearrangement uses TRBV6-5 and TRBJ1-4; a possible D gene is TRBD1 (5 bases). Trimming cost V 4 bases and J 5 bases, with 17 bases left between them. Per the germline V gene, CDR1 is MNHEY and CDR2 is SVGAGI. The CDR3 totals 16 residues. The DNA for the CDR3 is TGTGCCAGCAGTTGGCAGCCCCCTCCAGGGAATGAAAAACTGTTTTTT. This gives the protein CASSWQPPPGNEKLFF.

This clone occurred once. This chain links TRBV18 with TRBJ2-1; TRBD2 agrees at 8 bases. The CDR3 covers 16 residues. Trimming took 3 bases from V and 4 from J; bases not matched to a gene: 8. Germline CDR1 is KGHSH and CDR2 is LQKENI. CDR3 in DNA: TGTGCCAGCTCACCTGGACTAGCCGGCTTATACAATGAGCAGTTCTTC. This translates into CASSPGLAGLYNEQFF.

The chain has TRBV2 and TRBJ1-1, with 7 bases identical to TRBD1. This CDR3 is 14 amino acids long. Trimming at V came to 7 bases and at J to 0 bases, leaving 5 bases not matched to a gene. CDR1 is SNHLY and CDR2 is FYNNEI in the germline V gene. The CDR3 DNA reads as TGTGCCAGCACCCCGGGACAGCTGAACACTGAAGCTTTCTTT. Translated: CASTPGQLNTEAFF. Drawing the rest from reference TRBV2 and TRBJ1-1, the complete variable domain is EPEVTQTPSHQVTQMGQEVILRCVPISNHLYFYWYRQILGQKVEFLVSFYNNEISEKSEIFDDQFSVERPDGSNFTLKIRSTKLEDSAMYFCASTPGQLNTEAFFGQGTRLTVV.

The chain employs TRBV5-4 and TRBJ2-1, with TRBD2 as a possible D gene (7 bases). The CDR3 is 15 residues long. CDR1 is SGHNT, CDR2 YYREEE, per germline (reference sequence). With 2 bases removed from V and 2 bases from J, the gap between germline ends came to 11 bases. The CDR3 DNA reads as TGTGCCAGCAGCTTAAACGGGGGGCCCTACAATGAGCAGTTCTTC. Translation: CASSLNGGPYNEQFF.

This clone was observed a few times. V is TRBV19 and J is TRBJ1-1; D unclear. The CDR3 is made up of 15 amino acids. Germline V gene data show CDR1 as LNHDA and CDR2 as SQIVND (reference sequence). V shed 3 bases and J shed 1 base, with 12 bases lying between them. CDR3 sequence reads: CASSISMNPNTEAFF. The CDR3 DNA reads TGTGCCAGTAGTATCTCTATGAACCCGAACACTGAAGCTTTCTTT.

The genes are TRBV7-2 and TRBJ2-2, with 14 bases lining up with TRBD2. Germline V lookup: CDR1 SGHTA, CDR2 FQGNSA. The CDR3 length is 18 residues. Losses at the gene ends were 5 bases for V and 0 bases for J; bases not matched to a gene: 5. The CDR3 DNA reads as TGTGCCAGCAGCGTCACGGGACTAGCGGGAGCGAACACCGGGGAGCTGTTTTTT. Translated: CASSVTGLAGANTGELFF. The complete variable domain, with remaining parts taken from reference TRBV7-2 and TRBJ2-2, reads GAGVSQSPSNKVTEKGKDVELRCDPISGHTALYWYRQSLGQGLEFLIYFQGNSAPDKSGLPSDRFSAERTGGSVSTLTIQRTQQEDSAVYLCASSVTGLAGANTGELFFGEGSRLTVL.

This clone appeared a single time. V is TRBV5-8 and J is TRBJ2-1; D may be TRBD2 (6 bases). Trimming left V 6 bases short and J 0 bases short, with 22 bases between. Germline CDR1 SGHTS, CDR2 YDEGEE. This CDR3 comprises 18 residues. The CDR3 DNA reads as TGTGCCAGCACCCCCGGGGGAATTCCGGTGAGCTCCTACAATGAGCAGTTCTTC. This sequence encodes CASTPGGIPVSSYNEQFF.

The CDR3 region is CASSLRDSPEQYF. The CDR3 region has the DNA TGTGCCAGCAGCCTACGGGACAGTCCGGAGCAGTACTTC. The rearrangement links TRBV7-9 to TRBJ2-7; TRBD1 agrees at 7 bases. Germline loops: CDR1 SEHNR, CDR2 FQNEAQ (reference sequence). The CDR3 loop spans 13 amino acids. The junction had 8 bases not matched to a gene; V was cut back by 5 bases and J by 7 bases.

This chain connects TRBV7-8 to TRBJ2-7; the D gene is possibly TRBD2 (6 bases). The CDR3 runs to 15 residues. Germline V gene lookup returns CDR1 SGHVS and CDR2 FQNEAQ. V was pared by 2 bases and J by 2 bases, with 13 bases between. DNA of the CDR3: TGTGCCAGCAGCTTATTTGGAGGGACCGCCTACGAGCAGTACTTC. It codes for CASSLFGGTAYEQYF. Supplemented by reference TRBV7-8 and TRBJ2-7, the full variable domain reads GAGVSQSPRYKVAKRGQDVALRCDPISGHVSLFWYQQALGQGPEFLTYFQNEAQLDKSGLPSDRFFAERPEGSVSTLKIQRTQQEDSAVYLCASSLFGGTAYEQYFGPGTRLTVT.

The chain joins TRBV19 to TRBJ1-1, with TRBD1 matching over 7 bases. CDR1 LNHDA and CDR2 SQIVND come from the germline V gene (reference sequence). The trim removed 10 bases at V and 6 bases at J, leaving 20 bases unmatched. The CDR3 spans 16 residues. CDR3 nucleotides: TGTGCCACCAAATCAGACAGGGTAAGGTCTGGCGCTGAAGCTTTCTTT. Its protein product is CATKSDRVRSGAEAFF.

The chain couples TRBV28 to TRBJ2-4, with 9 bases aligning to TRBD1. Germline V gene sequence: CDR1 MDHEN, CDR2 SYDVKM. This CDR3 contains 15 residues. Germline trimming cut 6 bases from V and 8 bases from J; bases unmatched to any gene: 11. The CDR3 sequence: CASRTGTGYSDIQYF. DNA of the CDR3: TGTGCCAGCAGAACCGGGACAGGGTATTCGGACATTCAGTACTTC.

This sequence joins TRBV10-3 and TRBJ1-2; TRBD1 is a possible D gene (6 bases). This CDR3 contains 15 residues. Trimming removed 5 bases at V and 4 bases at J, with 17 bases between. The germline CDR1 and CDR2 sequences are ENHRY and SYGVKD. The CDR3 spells CAISLQGGGAYGYTF. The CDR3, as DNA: TGTGCCATCAGTCTACAGGGTGGGGGAGCCTATGGCTACACCTTC.

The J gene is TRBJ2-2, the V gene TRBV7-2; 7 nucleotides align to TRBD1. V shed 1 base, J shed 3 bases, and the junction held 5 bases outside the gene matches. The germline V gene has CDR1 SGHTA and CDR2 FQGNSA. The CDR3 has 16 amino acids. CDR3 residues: CASSLDRGIYTGELFF. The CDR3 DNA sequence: TGTGCCAGCAGCTTAGACAGGGGTATATACACCGGGGAGCTGTTTTTT.

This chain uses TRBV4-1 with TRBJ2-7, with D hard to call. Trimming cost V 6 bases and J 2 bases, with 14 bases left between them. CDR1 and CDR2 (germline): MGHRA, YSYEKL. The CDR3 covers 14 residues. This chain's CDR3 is CASRAQVNPYEQYF. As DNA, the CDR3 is TGCGCCAGCAGGGCTCAGGTGAATCCCTACGAGCAGTACTTC.

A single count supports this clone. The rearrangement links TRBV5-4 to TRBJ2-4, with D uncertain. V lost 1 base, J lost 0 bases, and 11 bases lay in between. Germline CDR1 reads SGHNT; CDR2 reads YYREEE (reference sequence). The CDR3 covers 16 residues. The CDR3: CASSLSENLAKNIQYF. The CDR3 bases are TGTGCCAGCAGCTTGTCGGAGAATTTAGCCAAAAACATTCAGTACTTC.

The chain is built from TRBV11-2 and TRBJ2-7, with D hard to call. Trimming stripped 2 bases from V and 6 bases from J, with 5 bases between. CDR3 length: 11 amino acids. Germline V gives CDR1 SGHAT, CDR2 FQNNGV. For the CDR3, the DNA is TGTGCCAGCAGCTTAACAATCGAGCAGTACTTC. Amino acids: CASSLTIEQYF.

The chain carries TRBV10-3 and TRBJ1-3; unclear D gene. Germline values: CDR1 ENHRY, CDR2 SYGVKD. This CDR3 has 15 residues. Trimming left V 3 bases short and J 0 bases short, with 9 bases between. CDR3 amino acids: CAISDLGNSGNTIYF. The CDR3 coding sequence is TGTGCCATCAGTGATTTGGGCAACTCTGGAAACACCATATATTTT.

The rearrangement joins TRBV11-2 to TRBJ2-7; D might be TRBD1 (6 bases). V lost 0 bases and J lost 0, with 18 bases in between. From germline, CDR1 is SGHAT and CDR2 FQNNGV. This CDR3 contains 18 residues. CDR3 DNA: TGTGCCAGCAGCTTAGATCGGGAAACAGGGCTTCCCTCCTACGAGCAGTACTTC. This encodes CASSLDRETGLPSYEQYF.